The rows below give T cell receptor beta chains drawn from one sample of a study of T cells in Graves' hyperthyroidism and ophthalmopathy. MiXCR, run by TCRdb on the multiplex PCR reads, gives a single entry per CDR3 protein. The sample has 660,000 or so distinct CDR3 sequences, around 21% seen once. The sample taken for sequencing was blood. These receptors all stem from a man aged 25 to 45 with Graves' ophthalmopathy. Both conserved end residues are part of each CDR3. A D gene is named only where the DNA matches it firmly. The listing skips clone size in some rows; elsewhere it reads once, few, many or a size class.

clone_size: few; cdr3_length: 16; j_call: TRBJ2-2; v_call: TRBV10-3; d_call: TRBD1; cdr3_aa: CAISLTGTANTGELFF; cdr3_nt: TGTGCCATCAGTCTGACCGGGACAGCGAACACCGGGGAGCTGTTTTTT
clone_size: few; cdr3_length: 15; j_call: TRBJ2-7; v_call: TRBV4-1; d_call: .; cdr3_aa: CASSQEPLESYEQYF; cdr3_nt: TGCGCCAGCAGCCAAGAACCCCTAGAGTCCTACGAGCAGTACTTC
clone_size: many; cdr3_length: 14; j_call: TRBJ1-1; v_call: TRBV7-2; d_call: .; cdr3_aa: CASSRSGVNTEAFF; cdr3_nt: TGTGCCAGCAGCCGGTCGGGAGTGAACACTGAAGCTTTCTTT
clone_size: many; cdr3_length: 12; j_call: TRBJ1-5; v_call: TRBV12-3/TRBV12-4; d_call: .; cdr3_aa: CASSFVGQPQHF; cdr3_nt: TGTGCCAGCAGTTTTGTGGGGCAGCCCCAGCATTTT
clone_size: .; cdr3_length: 16; j_call: TRBJ2-5; v_call: TRBV19; d_call: TRBD2; cdr3_aa: CASSTGTSGRVETQYF; cdr3_nt: TGTGCCAGTAGTACTGGGACTAGCGGGAGGGTGGAGACCCAGTACTTC
clone_size: .; cdr3_length: 18; j_call: TRBJ2-1; v_call: TRBV4-2; d_call: .; cdr3_aa: CASSVQVDSWSSYNEQFF; cdr3_nt: TGTGCCAGCAGCGTTCAAGTGGACTCCTGGAGCTCCTACAATGAGCAGTTCTTC
clone_size: many; cdr3_length: 14; j_call: TRBJ1-2; v_call: TRBV6-1; d_call: .; cdr3_aa: CASSNPRQNYGYTF; cdr3_nt: TGTGCCAGCAGTAACCCCAGGCAGAACTATGGCTACACCTTC
clone_size: .; cdr3_length: 15; j_call: TRBJ2-1; v_call: TRBV4-1; d_call: TRBD1; cdr3_aa: CASSKGQGAVGEQFF; cdr3_nt: TGCGCCAGCAGCAAGGGACAGGGGGCGGTCGGTGAGCAGTTCTTC
clone_size: .; cdr3_length: 13; j_call: TRBJ2-7; v_call: TRBV20-1; d_call: TRBD1; cdr3_aa: CSALTGQAYEQYF; cdr3_nt: TGCAGTGCCCTGACAGGGCAGGCCTACGAGCAGTACTTC
clone_size: few; cdr3_length: 18; j_call: TRBJ2-2; v_call: TRBV28; d_call: TRBD2; cdr3_aa: CASSLSLGTSPNTGELFF; cdr3_nt: TGTGCCAGCAGTTTATCTTTAGGGACTAGCCCGAACACCGGGGAGCTGTTTTTT
clone_size: .; cdr3_length: 14; j_call: TRBJ1-2; v_call: TRBV29-1; d_call: .; cdr3_aa: CSVVAPGTSYGYTF; cdr3_nt: TGCAGCGTTGTCGCTCCGGGTACAAGTTATGGCTACACCTTC
clone_size: .; cdr3_length: 16; j_call: TRBJ1-3; v_call: TRBV30; d_call: .; cdr3_aa: CAWRARGGISGNTIYF; cdr3_nt: TGTGCCTGGAGGGCCCGAGGAGGAATCTCTGGAAACACCATATATTTT
clone_size: .; cdr3_length: 14; j_call: TRBJ1-1; v_call: TRBV6-6; d_call: TRBD1; cdr3_aa: CASSYWTGNTEAFF; cdr3_nt: TGTGCCAGCAGTTACTGGACAGGGAACACTGAAGCTTTCTTT
clone_size: many; cdr3_length: 12; j_call: TRBJ2-1; v_call: TRBV12-3/TRBV12-4; d_call: .; cdr3_aa: CASSFGGYEQFF; cdr3_nt: TGTGCCAGCAGTTTCGGTGGCTATGAGCAGTTCTTC
clone_size: .; cdr3_length: 16; j_call: TRBJ1-5; v_call: TRBV6-2/TRBV6-3; d_call: .; cdr3_aa: CASSRATDDSNQPQHF; cdr3_nt: TGTGCCAGCAGTCGCGCCACGGATGATAGCAATCAGCCCCAGCATTTT
clone_size: .; cdr3_length: 15; j_call: TRBJ2-1; v_call: TRBV27; d_call: TRBD2; cdr3_aa: CASSPLKRGPNEQFF; cdr3_nt: TGTGCCAGCAGCCCCCTCAAGCGGGGCCCCAATGAGCAGTTCTTC
clone_size: .; cdr3_length: 13; j_call: TRBJ2-7; v_call: TRBV5-4; d_call: .; cdr3_aa: CASSLAEGNEQYF; cdr3_nt: TGTGCCAGCAGCTTGGCCGAGGGAAACGAGCAGTACTTC
clone_size: few; cdr3_length: 15; j_call: TRBJ1-6; v_call: TRBV10-3; d_call: .; cdr3_aa: CAISESPGGNSPLHF; cdr3_nt: TGTGCCATCAGTGAGTCCCCCGGAGGAAATTCACCCCTCCACTTT
clone_size: few; cdr3_length: 15; j_call: TRBJ1-2; v_call: TRBV2; d_call: .; cdr3_aa: CASRDRQAWADGYTF; cdr3_nt: TGTGCCAGCAGGGATAGACAAGCGTGGGCGGATGGCTACACCTTC
clone_size: many; cdr3_length: 14; j_call: TRBJ2-7; v_call: TRBV28; d_call: .; cdr3_aa: CASSLPPAGLEQYF; cdr3_nt: TGTGCCAGCAGTTTGCCCCCCGCCGGCCTTGAGCAGTACTTC
clone_size: few; cdr3_length: 16; j_call: TRBJ2-3; v_call: TRBV6-5; d_call: TRBD2; cdr3_aa: CASSYRTSAGTDTQYF; cdr3_nt: TGTGCCAGCAGTTACCGAACTAGCGCCGGCACAGATACGCAGTATTTT
clone_size: .; cdr3_length: 16; j_call: TRBJ2-3; v_call: TRBV11-2; d_call: TRBD2; cdr3_aa: CASSLGREGSTDTQYF; cdr3_nt: TGTGCCAGCAGCTTAGGACGGGAGGGGAGCACAGATACGCAGTATTTT
clone_size: .; cdr3_length: 17; j_call: TRBJ2-5; v_call: TRBV7-2; d_call: TRBD1; cdr3_aa: CASSWGGAGGALETQYF; cdr3_nt: TGTGCCAGCAGCTGGGGTGGTGCAGGGGGCGCATTAGAGACCCAGTACTTC
clone_size: .; cdr3_length: 15; j_call: TRBJ2-3; v_call: TRBV10-1; d_call: .; cdr3_aa: CASSERDSSTDTQYF; cdr3_nt: TGCGCCAGCAGTGAGCGGGACTCCAGCACAGATACGCAGTATTTT
clone_size: .; cdr3_length: 12; j_call: TRBJ2-6; v_call: TRBV2; d_call: .; cdr3_aa: CASSEEANVLTF; cdr3_nt: TGTGCCAGCAGTGAAGAGGCCAACGTCCTGACTTTC
clone_size: .; cdr3_length: 12; j_call: TRBJ1-2; v_call: TRBV6-5; d_call: .; cdr3_aa: CASSYTGVGYTF; cdr3_nt: TGTGCCAGCAGTTACACGGGGGTCGGCTACACCTTC
clone_size: many; cdr3_length: 16; j_call: TRBJ2-3; v_call: TRBV11-3; d_call: TRBD2; cdr3_aa: CASSTLAGVTTDTQYF; cdr3_nt: TGTGCCAGCAGCACCTTAGCGGGAGTGACCACAGATACGCAGTATTTT
clone_size: many; cdr3_length: 14; j_call: TRBJ2-7; v_call: TRBV5-1; d_call: .; cdr3_aa: CASSFLNRESEQYF; cdr3_nt: TGCGCCAGCAGCTTCCTGAACAGGGAAAGCGAGCAGTACTTC
clone_size: few; cdr3_length: 18; j_call: TRBJ2-2; v_call: TRBV5-1; d_call: TRBD2; cdr3_aa: CASSLGTSGQSLTGELFF; cdr3_nt: TGCGCCAGCAGCTTAGGGACTAGCGGGCAATCTCTGACCGGGGAGCTGTTTTTT
clone_size: .; cdr3_length: 19; j_call: TRBJ1-3; v_call: TRBV20-1; d_call: .; cdr3_aa: CSARDRMGTQTFSGNTIYF; cdr3_nt: TGCAGTGCTAGAGATCGAATGGGGACGCAAACTTTCTCTGGAAACACCATATATTTT
clone_size: .; cdr3_length: 14; j_call: TRBJ1-1; v_call: TRBV7-9; d_call: .; cdr3_aa: CASSLGQDHTEAFF; cdr3_nt: TGTGCCAGCAGCTTAGGACAGGACCACACTGAAGCTTTCTTT
clone_size: many; cdr3_length: 18; j_call: TRBJ2-2; v_call: TRBV28; d_call: TRBD2; cdr3_aa: CASSLPPGRGGRTGELFF; cdr3_nt: TGTGCCAGCAGTTTACCGCCCGGTCGGGGGGGCCGGACCGGGGAGCTGTTTTTT
clone_size: .; cdr3_length: 12; j_call: TRBJ1-1; v_call: TRBV20-1; d_call: .; cdr3_aa: CSARLRNTEAFF; cdr3_nt: TGCAGTGCTAGGCTCAGAAACACTGAAGCTTTCTTT
clone_size: .; cdr3_length: 13; j_call: TRBJ1-2; v_call: TRBV5-1; d_call: .; cdr3_aa: CASGGQESRGYTF; cdr3_nt: TGCGCCAGCGGCGGTCAGGAGTCACGCGGCTACACCTTC
clone_size: .; cdr3_length: 15; j_call: TRBJ2-1; v_call: TRBV6-1; d_call: .; cdr3_aa: CASRATRGWTNEQFF; cdr3_nt: TGTGCCAGCAGAGCAACCAGGGGCTGGACTAATGAGCAGTTCTTC
clone_size: many; cdr3_length: 16; j_call: TRBJ2-1; v_call: TRBV11-2; d_call: TRBD2; cdr3_aa: CASSGIGGGDLSEQFF; cdr3_nt: TGTGCCAGCAGTGGGATCGGGGGGGGGGATCTTAGTGAGCAGTTCTTC
clone_size: many; cdr3_length: 11; j_call: TRBJ2-5; v_call: TRBV7-2; d_call: .; cdr3_aa: CASRRRETQYF; cdr3_nt: TGTGCCAGCCGGAGGAGGGAGACCCAGTACTTC